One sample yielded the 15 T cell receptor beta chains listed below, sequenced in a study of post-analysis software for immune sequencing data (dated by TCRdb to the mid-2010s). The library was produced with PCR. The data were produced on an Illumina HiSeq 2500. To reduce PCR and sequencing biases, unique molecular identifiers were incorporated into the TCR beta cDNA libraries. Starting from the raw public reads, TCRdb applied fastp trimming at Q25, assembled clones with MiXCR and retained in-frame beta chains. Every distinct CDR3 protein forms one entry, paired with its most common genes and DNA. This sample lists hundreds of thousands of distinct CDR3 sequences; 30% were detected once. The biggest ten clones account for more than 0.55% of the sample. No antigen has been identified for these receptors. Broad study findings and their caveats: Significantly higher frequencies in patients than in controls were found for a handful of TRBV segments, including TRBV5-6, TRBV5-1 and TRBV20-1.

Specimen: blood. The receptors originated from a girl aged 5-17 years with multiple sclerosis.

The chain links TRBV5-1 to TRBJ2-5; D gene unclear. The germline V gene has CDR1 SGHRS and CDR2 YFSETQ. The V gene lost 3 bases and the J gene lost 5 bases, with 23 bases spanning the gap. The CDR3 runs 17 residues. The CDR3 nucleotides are TGCGCCAGCAGCTCCCCCCCCGGTGGTGGAGATTGGGAGACCCAGTACTTC. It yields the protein CASSSPPGGGDWETQYF.

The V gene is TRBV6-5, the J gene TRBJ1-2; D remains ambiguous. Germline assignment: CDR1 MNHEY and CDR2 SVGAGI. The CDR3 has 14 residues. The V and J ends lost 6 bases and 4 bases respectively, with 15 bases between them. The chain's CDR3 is CASSRQAAIYGYTF. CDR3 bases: TGTGCCAGCAGCCGACAAGCGGCCATCTATGGCTACACCTTC.

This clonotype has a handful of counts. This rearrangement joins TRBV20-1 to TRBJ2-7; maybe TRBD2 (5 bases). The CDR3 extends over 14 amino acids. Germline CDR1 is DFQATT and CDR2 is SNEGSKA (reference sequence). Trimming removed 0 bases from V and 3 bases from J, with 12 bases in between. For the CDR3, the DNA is TGCAGTGCTAGAGATACCGAGGGTCTCTACGAGCAGTACTTC. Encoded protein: CSARDTEGLYEQYF.

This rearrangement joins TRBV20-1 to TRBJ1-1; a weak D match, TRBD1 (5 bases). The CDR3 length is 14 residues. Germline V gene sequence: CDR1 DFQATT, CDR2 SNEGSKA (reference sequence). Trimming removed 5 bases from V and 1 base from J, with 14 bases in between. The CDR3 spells CSADETVGNTEAFF. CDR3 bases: TGCAGTGCTGATGAGACAGTAGGGAACACTGAAGCTTTCTTT.

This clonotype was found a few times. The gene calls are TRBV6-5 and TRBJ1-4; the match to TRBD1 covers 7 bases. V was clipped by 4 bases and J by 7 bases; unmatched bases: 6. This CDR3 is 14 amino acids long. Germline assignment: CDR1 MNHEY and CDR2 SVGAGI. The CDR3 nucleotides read TGTGCCAGCAGTTCAACAGGGGCGGGTGAAAAACTGTTTTTT. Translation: CASSSTGAGEKLFF.

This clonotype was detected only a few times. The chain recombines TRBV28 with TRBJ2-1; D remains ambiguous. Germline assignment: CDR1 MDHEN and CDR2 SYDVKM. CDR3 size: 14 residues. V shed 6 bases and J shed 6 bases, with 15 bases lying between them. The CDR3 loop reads CASRHGSSLNEQFF. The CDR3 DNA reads TGTGCCAGCAGGCATGGGTCTAGTCTCAATGAGCAGTTCTTC.

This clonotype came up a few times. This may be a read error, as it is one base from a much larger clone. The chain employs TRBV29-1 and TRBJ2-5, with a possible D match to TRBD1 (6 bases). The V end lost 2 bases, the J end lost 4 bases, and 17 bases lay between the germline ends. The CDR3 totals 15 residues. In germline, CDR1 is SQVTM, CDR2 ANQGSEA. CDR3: CSVETGTPTRETQYF. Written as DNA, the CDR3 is TGCAGCGTTGAAACCGGGACACCAACACGAGAGACCCAGTACTTC.

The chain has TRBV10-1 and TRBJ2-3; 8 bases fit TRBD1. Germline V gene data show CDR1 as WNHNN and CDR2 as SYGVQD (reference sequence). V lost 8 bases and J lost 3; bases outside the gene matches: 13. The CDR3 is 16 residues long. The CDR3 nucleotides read TGCGCCAGCCAAGATGTAGCAGGGGGCGCGACAGATACGCAGTATTTT. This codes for CASQDVAGGATDTQYF.

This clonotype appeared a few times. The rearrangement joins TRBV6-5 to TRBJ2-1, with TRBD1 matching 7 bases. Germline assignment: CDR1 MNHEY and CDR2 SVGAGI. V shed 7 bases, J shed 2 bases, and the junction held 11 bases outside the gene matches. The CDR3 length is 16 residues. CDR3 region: CASTPWEGGAYNEQFF. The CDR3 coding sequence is TGTGCCAGCACCCCGTGGGAAGGGGGCGCCTACAATGAGCAGTTCTTC.

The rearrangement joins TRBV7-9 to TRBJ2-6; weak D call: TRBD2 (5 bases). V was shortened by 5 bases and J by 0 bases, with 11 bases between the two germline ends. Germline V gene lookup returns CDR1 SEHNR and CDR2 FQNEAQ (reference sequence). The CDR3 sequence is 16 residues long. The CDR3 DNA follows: TGTGCCAGCAGCCTTTCCGGGGTCTCTGGGGCCAACGTCCTGACTTTC. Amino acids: CASSLSGVSGANVLTF.

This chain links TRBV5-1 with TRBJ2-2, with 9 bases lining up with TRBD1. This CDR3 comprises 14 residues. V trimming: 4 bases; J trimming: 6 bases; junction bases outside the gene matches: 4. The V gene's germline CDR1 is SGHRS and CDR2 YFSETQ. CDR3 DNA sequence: TGCGCCAGCAGCCGGGACAGGGCAGCCGGGGAGCTGTTTTTT. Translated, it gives CASSRDRAAGELFF. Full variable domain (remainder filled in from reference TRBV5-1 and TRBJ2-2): KAGVTQTPRYLIKTRGQQVTLSCSPISGHRSVSWYQQTPGQGLQFLFEYFSETQRNKGNFPGRFSGRQFSNSRSEMNVSTLELGDSALYLCASSRDRAAGELFFGEGSRLTVL.

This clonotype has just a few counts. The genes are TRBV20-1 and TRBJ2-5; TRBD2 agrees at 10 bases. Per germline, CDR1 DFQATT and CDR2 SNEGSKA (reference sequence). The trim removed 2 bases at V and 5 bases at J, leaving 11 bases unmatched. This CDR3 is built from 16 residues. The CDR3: CSARSSGRALGETQYF. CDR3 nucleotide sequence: TGCAGTGCTAGATCCAGCGGGAGGGCCCTCGGGGAGACCCAGTACTTC.

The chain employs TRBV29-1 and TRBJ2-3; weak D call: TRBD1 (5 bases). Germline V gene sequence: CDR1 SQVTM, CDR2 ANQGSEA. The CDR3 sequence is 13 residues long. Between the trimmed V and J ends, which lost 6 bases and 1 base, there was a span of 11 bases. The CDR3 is CSVELGGTDTQYF. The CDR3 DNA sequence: TGCAGCGTGGAGTTAGGGGGCACAGATACGCAGTATTTT.

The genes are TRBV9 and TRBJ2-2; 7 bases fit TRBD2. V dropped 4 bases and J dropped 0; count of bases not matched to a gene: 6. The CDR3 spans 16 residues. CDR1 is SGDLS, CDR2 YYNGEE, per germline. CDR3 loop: CASSLREAANTGELFF. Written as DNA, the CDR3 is TGTGCCAGCAGCCTACGGGAGGCAGCGAACACCGGGGAGCTGTTTTTT.

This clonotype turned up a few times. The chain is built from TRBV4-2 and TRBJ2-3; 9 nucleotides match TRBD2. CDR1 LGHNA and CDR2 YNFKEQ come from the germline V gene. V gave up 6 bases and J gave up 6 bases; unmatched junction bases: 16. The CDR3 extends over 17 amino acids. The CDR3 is CASSSSRGGGAGDTQYF. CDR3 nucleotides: TGTGCCAGCAGTTCTTCCCGCGGCGGGGGGGCCGGGGATACGCAGTATTTT.